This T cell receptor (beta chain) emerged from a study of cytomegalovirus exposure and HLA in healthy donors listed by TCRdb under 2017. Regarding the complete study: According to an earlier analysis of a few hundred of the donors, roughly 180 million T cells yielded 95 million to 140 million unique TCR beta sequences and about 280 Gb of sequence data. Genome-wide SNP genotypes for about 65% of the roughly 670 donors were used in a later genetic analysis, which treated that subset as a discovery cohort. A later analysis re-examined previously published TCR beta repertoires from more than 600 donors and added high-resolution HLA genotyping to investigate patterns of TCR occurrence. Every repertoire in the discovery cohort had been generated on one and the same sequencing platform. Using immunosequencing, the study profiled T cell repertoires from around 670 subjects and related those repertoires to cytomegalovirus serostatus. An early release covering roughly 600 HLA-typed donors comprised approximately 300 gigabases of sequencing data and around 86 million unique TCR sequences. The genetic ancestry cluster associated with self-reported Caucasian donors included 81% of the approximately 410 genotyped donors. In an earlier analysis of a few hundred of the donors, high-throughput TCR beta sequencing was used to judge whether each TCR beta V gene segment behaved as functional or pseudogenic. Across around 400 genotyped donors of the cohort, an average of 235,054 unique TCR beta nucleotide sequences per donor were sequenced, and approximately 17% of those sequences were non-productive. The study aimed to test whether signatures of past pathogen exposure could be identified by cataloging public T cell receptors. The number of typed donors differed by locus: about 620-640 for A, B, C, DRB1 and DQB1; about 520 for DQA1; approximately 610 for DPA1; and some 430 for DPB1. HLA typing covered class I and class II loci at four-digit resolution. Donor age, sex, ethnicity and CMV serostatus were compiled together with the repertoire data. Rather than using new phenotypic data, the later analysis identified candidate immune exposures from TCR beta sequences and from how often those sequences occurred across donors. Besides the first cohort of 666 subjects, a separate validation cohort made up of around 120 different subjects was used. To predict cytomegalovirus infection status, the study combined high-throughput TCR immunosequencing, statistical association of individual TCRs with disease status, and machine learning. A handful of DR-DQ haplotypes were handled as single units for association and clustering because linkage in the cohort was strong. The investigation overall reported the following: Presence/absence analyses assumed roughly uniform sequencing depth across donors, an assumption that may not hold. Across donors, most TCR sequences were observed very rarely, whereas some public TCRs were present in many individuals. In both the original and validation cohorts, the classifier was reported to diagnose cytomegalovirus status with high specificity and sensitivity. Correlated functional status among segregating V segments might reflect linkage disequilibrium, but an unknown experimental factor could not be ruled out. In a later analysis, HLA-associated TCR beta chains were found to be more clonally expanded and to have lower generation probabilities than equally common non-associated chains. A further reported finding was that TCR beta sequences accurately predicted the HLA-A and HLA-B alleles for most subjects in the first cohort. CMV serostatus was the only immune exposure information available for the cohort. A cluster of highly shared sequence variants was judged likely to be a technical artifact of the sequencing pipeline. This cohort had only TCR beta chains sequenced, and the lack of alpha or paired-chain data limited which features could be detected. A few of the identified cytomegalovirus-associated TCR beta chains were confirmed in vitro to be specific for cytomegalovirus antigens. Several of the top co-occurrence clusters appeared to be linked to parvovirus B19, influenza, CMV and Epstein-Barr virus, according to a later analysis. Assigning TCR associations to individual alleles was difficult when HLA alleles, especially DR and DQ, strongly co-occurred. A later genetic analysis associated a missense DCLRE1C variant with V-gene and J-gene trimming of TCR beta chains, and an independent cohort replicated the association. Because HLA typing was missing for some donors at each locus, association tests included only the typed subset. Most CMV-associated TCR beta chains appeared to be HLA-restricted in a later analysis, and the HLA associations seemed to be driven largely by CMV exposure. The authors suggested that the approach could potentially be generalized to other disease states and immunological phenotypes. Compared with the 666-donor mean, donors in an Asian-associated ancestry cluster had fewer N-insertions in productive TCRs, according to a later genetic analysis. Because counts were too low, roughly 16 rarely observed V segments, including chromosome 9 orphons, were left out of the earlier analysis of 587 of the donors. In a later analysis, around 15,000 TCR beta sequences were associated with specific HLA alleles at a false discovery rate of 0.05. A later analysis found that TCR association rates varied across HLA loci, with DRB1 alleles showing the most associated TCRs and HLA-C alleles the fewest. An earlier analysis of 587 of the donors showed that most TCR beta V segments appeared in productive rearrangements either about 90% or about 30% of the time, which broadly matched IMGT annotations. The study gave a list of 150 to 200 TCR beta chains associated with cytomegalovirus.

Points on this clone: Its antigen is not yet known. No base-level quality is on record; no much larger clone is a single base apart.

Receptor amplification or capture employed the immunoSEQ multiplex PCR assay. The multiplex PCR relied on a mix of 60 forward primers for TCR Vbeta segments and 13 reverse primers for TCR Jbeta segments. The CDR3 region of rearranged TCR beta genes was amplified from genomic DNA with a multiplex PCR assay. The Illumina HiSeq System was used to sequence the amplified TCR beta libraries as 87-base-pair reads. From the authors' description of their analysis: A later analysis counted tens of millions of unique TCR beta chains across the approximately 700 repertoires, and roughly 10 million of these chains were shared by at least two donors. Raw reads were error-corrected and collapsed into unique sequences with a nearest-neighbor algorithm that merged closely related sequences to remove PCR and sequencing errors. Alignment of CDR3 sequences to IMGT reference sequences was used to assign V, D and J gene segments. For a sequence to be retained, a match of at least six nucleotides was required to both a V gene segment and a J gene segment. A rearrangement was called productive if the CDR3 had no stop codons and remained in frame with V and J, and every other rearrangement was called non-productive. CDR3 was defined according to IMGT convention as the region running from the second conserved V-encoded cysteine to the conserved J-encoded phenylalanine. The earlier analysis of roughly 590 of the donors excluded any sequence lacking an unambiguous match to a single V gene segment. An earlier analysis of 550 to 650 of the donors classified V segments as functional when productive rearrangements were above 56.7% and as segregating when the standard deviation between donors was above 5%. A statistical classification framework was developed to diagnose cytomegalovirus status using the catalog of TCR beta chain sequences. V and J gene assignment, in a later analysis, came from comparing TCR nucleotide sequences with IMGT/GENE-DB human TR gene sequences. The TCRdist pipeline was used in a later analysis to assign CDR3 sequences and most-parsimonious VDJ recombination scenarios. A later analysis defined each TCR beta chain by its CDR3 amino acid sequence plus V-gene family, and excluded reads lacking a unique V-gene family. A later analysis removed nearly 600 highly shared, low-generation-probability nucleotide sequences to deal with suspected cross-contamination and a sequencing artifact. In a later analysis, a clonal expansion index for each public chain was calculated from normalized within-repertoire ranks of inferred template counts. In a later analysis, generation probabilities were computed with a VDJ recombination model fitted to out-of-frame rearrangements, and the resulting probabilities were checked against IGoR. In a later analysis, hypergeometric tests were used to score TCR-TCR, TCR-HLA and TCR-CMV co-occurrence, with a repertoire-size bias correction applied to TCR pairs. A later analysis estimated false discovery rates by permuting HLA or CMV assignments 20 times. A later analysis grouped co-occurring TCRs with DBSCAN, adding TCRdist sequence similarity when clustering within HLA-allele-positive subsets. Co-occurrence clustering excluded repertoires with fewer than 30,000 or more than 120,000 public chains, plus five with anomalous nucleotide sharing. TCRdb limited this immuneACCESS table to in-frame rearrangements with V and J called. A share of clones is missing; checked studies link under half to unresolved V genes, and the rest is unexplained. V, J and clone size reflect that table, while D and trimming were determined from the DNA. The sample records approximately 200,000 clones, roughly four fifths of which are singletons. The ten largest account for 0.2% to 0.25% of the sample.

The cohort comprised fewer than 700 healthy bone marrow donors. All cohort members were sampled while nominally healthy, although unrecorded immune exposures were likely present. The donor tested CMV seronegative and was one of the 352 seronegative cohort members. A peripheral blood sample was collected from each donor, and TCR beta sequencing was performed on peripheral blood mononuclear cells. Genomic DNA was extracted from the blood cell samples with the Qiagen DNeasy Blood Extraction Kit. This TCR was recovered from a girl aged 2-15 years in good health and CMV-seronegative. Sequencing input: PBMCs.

The DNA reads as follows: TGCGCCAGCAGCCACCCAGGAGGGGCCTACAATGAGCAGTTCTTC. Translated, this is CASSHPGGAYNEQFF. The sequence is built from TRBV4-1 and TRBJ2-1, and TRBD2 may be the D gene, going by 6 matching bases. V lost 3 bases and J lost 2 bases; the stretch between them is 11 bases long. The CDR3 numbers 15 residues from cysteine through phenylalanine. Of the read, only the CDR3 DNA is kept; its 45 bases are in frame from base 1. The germline V gene encodes CDR1 MGHRA and CDR2 YSYEKL.